The text below deals with one TCR beta chain. CDR3 length: 14 residues. V gave up 5 bases and J gave up 4 bases; unmatched junction bases: 5. The V gene's germline CDR1 is SGHVS and CDR2 FQNEAQ. The repertoire was sequenced with immunoSEQ multiplex PCR; TCRdb's copy has only in-frame clones and lacks some. The sample has 78,000 or so clones, 84% seen once; the top ten hold over 2.5%. This record belongs to a study of T cells in localized non-small cell lung cancer. The sample in question was peripheral blood, obtained before any cancer treatment. The genes are TRBV7-8 and TRBJ1-2; 9 bases map to TRBD1. This clonotype originated in a man aged 35-69 years with stage I lung adenocarcinoma. CDR3: CASSMGQGSYGYTF. CDR3 coding DNA: TGTGCCAGCAGCATGGGACAGGGCTCCTATGGCTACACCTTC.